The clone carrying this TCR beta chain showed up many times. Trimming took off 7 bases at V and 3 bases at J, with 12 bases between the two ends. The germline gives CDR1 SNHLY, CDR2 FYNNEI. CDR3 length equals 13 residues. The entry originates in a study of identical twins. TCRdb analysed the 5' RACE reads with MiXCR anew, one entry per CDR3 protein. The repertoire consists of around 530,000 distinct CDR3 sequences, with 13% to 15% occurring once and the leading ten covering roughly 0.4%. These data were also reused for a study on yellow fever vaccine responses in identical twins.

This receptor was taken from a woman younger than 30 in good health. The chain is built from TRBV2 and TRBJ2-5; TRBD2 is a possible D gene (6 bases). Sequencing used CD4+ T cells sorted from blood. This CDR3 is CASTKGGKETQYF. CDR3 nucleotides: TGTGCCAGCACCAAAGGAGGGAAAGAGACCCAGTACTTC.